The 29 T cell receptor beta chains in this list originate from one sample, sequenced in a study of molecular identifiers for immune sequencing clone quantification. MiXCR, run by TCRdb on the PCR reads, gives a single entry per CDR3 protein. This table has more than 550,000 distinct CDR3 sequences, roughly 23% appearing once. The sample consisted of naive CD8+ T cells from blood, with Jurkat cell RNA spiked in. Stated subset: FACS-sorted CD8+CD4-CCR7+CD45RA+ naive T cells. The receptors shown here come from a human donor in good health. Some libraries in this study had Jurkat cell RNA spiked in.

This chain uses TRBV29-1 with TRBJ2-7, with a tentative D call TRBD2 (6 bases). The CDR3 extends over 17 amino acids. Germline values: CDR1 SQVTM, CDR2 ANQGSEA. Trimming cost V 4 bases and J 7 bases, with 29 bases left between them. CDR3 nucleotides: TGCAGCGTTGGGGGGGTCAGCTCTCCCCGAATGGTTCTGGAGCAGTACTTC. Its protein is CSVGGVSSPRMVLEQYF.

This sequence joins TRBV24-1 and TRBJ2-5; 8 nucleotides match TRBD1. The trim removed 5 bases at V and 5 bases at J, leaving 6 bases unmatched. The CDR3 has 14 amino acids. Germline CDR1 is KGHDR and CDR2 is SFDVKD. CDR3 residues: CATSARGLEETQYF. In nucleotides, the CDR3 is TGTGCCACCAGTGCCAGGGGGCTGGAGGAGACCCAGTACTTC.

Regarding this clonotype: A much more abundant neighbour one base away suggests this may be a read error. No conserved phenylalanine or tryptophan is present at the end of the CDR3, so a read error is the likely explanation. CDR3 amino acids: CASSPLSSGANVLTS. The CDR3, as DNA: TGTGCCAGCAGCCCATTAAGCTCTGGGGCCAACGTCCTGACTTCC. This chain links TRBV7-9 with TRBJ2-6; D not certain. The CDR3 runs to 15 residues. V dropped 5 bases and J dropped 0 bases, with 8 bases sitting between them. CDR1 and CDR2 from the germline V gene are SEHNR and FQNEAQ (reference sequence).

This clonotype has more than one count but fewer than ten. The J gene is TRBJ2-3, the V gene TRBV6-2 or TRBV6-3, with 10 positions matching TRBD2. CDR3 length equals 18 residues. CDR1 is MNHEY, CDR2 SVGEGT, per germline. Germline trimming cut 1 base from V and 5 bases from J; bases unmatched to any gene: 12. CDR3 region: CASSYYLLAGGQKDTQYF. CDR3 DNA sequence: TGTGCCAGCAGTTACTACCTATTAGCGGGGGGCCAGAAAGATACGCAGTATTTT.

A remark on this clonotype: One junction end disagrees with the germline gene, perhaps due to a read error. This chain links TRBV6-5 with TRBJ2-5; 7 nucleotides match TRBD2. The CDR3 has 16 residues. The germline gives CDR1 MNHEY, CDR2 SVGAGI. The CDR3 protein is CARSYWRGSPQATQYF. In nucleotides, the CDR3 is TGTGCCCGCAGTTACTGGCGCGGGAGTCCCCAAGCGACCCAGTACTTC.

Ten or more counts support this clonotype. The V and J genes are TRBV5-5 and TRBJ1-1; D might be TRBD1 (6 bases). The CDR3 has 12 amino acids. Trimming removed 4 bases from V and 10 bases from J, with 14 bases in between. Germline V gives CDR1 SGHKS, CDR2 YYEKEE (reference sequence). The CDR3 coding sequence is TGTGCCAGCAGCCGCCCAGGGGACCGAGCTTTCTTT. Residues: CASSRPGDRAFF. The full variable domain, in which reference TRBV5-5 and TRBJ1-1 provide the parts outside the CDR3, is DAGVTQSPTHLIKTRGQQVTLRCSPISGHKSVSWYQQVLGQGPQFIFQYYEKEERGRGNFPDRFSARQFPNYSSELNVNALLLGDSALYLCASSRPGDRAFFGQGTRLTVV.

The rearrangement uses TRBV4-3 and TRBJ2-7; a possible D gene is TRBD2 (5 bases). Per germline, CDR1 LGHNA and CDR2 YSLEER. V was trimmed by 1 base and J by 2 bases, leaving 12 bases between them. This CDR3 has 15 residues. The CDR3: CASSQANSVAYEQYF. Here the CDR3 DNA reads TGCGCCAGCAGCCAAGCCAATAGCGTGGCCTACGAGCAGTACTTC.

V gene TRBV7-9 combines with J gene TRBJ2-7; maybe TRBD1 (6 bases). V was pared by 5 bases and J by 2 bases, with 16 bases between. This CDR3 is built from 15 residues. CDR1 and CDR2 from the germline V gene are SEHNR and FQNEAQ (reference sequence). CDR3 coding DNA: TGTGCCAGCAGCCAAATGGTGCAGGGGCCCTACGAGCAGTACTTC. It yields the protein CASSQMVQGPYEQYF.

Details on this clonotype: The junction departs from the called germline gene at one end, perhaps through a read error. V gene TRBV12-3 or TRBV12-4 combines with J gene TRBJ2-7; weak D call: TRBD1 (6 bases). This CDR3 contains 14 residues. DNA for the CDR3: TGTGCCAGCAGTTCCGGGACACGGGAAGGGGAGCAGTGCTTC. It is translated as CASSSGTREGEQCF.

The chain couples TRBV7-9 to TRBJ2-3; D call uncertain. Germline assignment: CDR1 SEHNR and CDR2 FQNEAQ (reference sequence). This CDR3 comprises 15 residues. Trimming pared 5 bases from V and 2 bases from J, leaving 14 bases between. The chain's CDR3 is CASSPSIGFTDTQYF. The CDR3 DNA is TGTGCCAGCAGCCCCTCGATCGGGTTCACAGATACGCAGTATTTT.

At least ten counts were recorded for this clonotype. The chain uses TRBV7-9 and TRBJ2-4, with D perhaps being TRBD1 or TRBD2 (7 bases each). The CDR3 contains 21 residues. The V gene lost 4 bases and the J gene lost 2 bases, with 30 bases spanning the gap. The germline V gene has CDR1 SEHNR and CDR2 FQNEAQ (reference sequence). CDR3 sequence reads: CASSSIIGGADGGSTKNIQYF. CDR3 sequence (DNA): TGTGCCAGCAGCTCCATAATAGGGGGCGCGGATGGCGGGAGTACCAAAAACATTCAGTACTTC.

This CDR3 reads CASSTPNSPLHF. The CDR3 DNA sequence: TGTGCCAGCAGCACACCTAATTCACCCCTCCACTTT. V usage is TRBV7-9 and J usage is TRBJ1-6; D gene unclear. Between the trimmed V and J ends, which lost 5 bases and 6 bases, there was a span of 5 bases. Germline values: CDR1 SEHNR, CDR2 FQNEAQ (reference sequence). There are 12 residues in the CDR3.

V is TRBV27 and J is TRBJ2-5; D remains ambiguous. The V gene lost 8 bases and the J gene lost 2 bases, with 3 bases spanning the gap. This CDR3 region has 10 residues. Germline V CDR1 and CDR2: MNHEY, SMNVEV (reference sequence). In nucleotides, the CDR3 is TGTGCCAGCGTACAAGAGACCCAGTACTTC. It is translated as CASVQETQYF.

The chain employs TRBV20-1 and TRBJ1-5; D is unresolved. Germline loops: CDR1 DFQATT, CDR2 SNEGSKA (reference sequence). The CDR3 covers 11 residues. Trimming removed 7 bases from V and 7 bases from J, with 11 bases in between. The CDR3 DNA follows: TGCAGTGTTGTGGCAAGACAGCCCCAGCATTTT. Residues: CSVVARQPQHF.

This clonotype was seen at least ten times. The chain combines TRBV3-1 with TRBJ2-4; D is unresolved. Germline-derived CDR1 and CDR2 are LGHDT and YNNKEL (reference sequence). Trimming removed 0 bases at V and 0 bases at J, with 27 bases between. This CDR3 has 22 amino acids. Here the CDR3 reads CASSQDQALVGSYSLAKNIQYF. The CDR3, as DNA: TGTGCCAGCAGCCAAGATCAGGCTTTGGTGGGCTCCTATTCCCTAGCCAAAAACATTCAGTACTTC.

This clonotype was seen many times. The chain couples TRBV6-5 to TRBJ2-5, with D tentatively TRBD2 (5 bases). V was trimmed by 5 bases and J by 0 bases, leaving 16 bases between them. CDR1 is MNHEY and CDR2 is SVGAGI in the germline V gene. The CDR3 consists of 16 residues. CDR3 in amino acids: CASSPGLPLYQETQYF. DNA for the CDR3: TGTGCCAGCAGTCCTGGACTCCCTCTGTACCAAGAGACCCAGTACTTC.

The CDR3 region is CASSGEILSTDTQYF. The CDR3 region has the DNA TGTGCCAGCAGTGGGGAGATACTGAGCACAGATACGCAGTATTTT. The chain uses TRBV2 and TRBJ2-3, with D possibly TRBD2 on 5 matching bases. CDR1 SNHLY and CDR2 FYNNEI come from the germline V gene. The V gene lost 4 bases and the J gene lost 0 bases, with 11 bases spanning the gap. This CDR3 contains 15 residues.

This clonotype was counted ten times or more. The CDR3 loop reads CATSRARMGLDQPQHF. The CDR3 DNA follows: TGTGCCACCAGCAGAGCGAGGATGGGGTTGGATCAGCCCCAGCATTTT. The chain combines TRBV15 with TRBJ1-5; D unclear. CDR1 LNHNV and CDR2 YYDKDF come from the germline V gene (reference sequence). The CDR3 spans 16 residues. The germline V and J ends were trimmed by 1 base and 5 bases, with 15 bases remaining between them.

Remarks on this clonotype: With a much larger clone just one base away, this may be a read error. The chain is built from TRBV6-1 and TRBJ2-3, with a weak D call TRBD1 (5 bases). This CDR3 region has 14 residues. Germline-derived CDR1 and CDR2 are MNHNS and SASEGT. Trimming cost V 6 bases and J 2 bases, with 12 bases left between them. The CDR3 loop is CASRDPQDTDTQYF. CDR3 nucleotides: TGTGCCAGCAGGGACCCACAGGACACAGATACGCAGTATTTT.

The chain has TRBV27 and TRBJ2-3; TRBD2 matches 14 bases. V was clipped by 5 bases and J by 4 bases; unmatched bases: 11. Germline V gives CDR1 MNHEY, CDR2 SMNVEV (reference sequence). The CDR3 length is 18 residues. CDR3 amino acids: CASSTRLAGGFRADTQYF. The CDR3 bases are TGTGCCAGCAGTACTCGACTAGCGGGGGGGTTTAGGGCAGATACGCAGTATTTT.

This clonotype was seen repeatedly, ten times or more. V usage is TRBV12-3 or TRBV12-4 and J usage is TRBJ2-3; no definite D call. V lost 6 bases to trimming and J lost 6 bases, with 25 bases between them. The CDR3 has 17 amino acids. CDR3 bases: TGTGCCAGCAGCCGAGATGGGCCTCCTCCCGATCCCGATACGCAGTATTTT. This codes for CASSRDGPPPDPDTQYF.

Many counts were recorded for this clonotype. The chain has TRBV6-5 and TRBJ2-7, with 11 positions matching TRBD1. Per germline, CDR1 MNHEY and CDR2 SVGAGI. CDR3 size: 14 residues. Trimming removed 2 bases from V and 5 bases from J; junction bases left unmatched: 2. CDR3 DNA: TGTGCCAGCAGTTACGGGACAGGGGGTGACGAGCAGTACTTC. This encodes CASSYGTGGDEQYF.

The table lists this clonotype with a few counts. The chain links TRBV7-9 to TRBJ2-1; 11 nucleotides agree with TRBD2. This CDR3 is 15 amino acids long. The V gene end was trimmed by 6 bases and the J gene end by 4 bases; junction bases not matched to a gene: 5. Germline values: CDR1 SEHNR, CDR2 FQNEAQ (reference sequence). CDR3 sequence: CASSYTSGRYNEQFF. CDR3 DNA sequence: TGTGCCAGCAGTTATACTAGCGGGAGATACAATGAGCAGTTCTTC.

With regard to this clonotype: At one of its ends the junction is not consistent with the germline gene, which may arise from a read error. The V and J genes are TRBV4-3 and TRBJ2-5, with 7 bases aligning to TRBD1. Germline V CDR1 and CDR2: LGHNA, YSLEER. This CDR3 has 15 residues. The CDR3 region is CASSQESRGRETQSF. CDR3 nucleotides: TGCGCCAGCAGCCAAGAGTCGAGGGGGCGAGAGACCCAGTCCTTC.

The V and J genes are TRBV12-3 or TRBV12-4 and TRBJ1-1, with no clear D. CDR3 length: 13 residues. V was trimmed by 6 bases and J by 3 bases, leaving 11 bases between them. The CDR3 sequence is CASSSYMDTEAFF. CDR3 DNA: TGTGCCAGCAGCTCTTACATGGACACTGAAGCTTTCTTT.

The chain carries TRBV3-1 and TRBJ2-7, with D tentatively TRBD2 (6 bases). CDR1 and CDR2 (germline): LGHDT, YNNKEL (reference sequence). The CDR3 sequence is 14 residues long. Trimming shortened V by 0 bases and J by 2 bases, and 8 bases separated the two germline ends. CDR3 residues: CASSQDGGTYEQYF. The DNA for the CDR3 is TGTGCCAGCAGCCAAGACGGCGGGACCTACGAGCAGTACTTC.

This clonotype was seen ten or more times. At one boundary the junction diverges from the germline segment, which might be a read error. This rearrangement joins TRBV29-1 to TRBJ2-5, with D perhaps matching TRBD2 (6 bases). From germline, CDR1 is SQVTM and CDR2 ANQGSEA. The CDR3 is made up of 12 amino acids. The CDR3 coding sequence is TGCAGCATTGAGCCAGCGGGAGAGACCCAGTACTTC. It specifies CSIEPAGETQYF. Filled out from reference TRBV29-1 and TRBJ2-5, the complete variable domain reads SAVISQKPSRDICQRGTSLTIQCQVDSQVTMMFWYRQQPGQSLTLIATANQGSEATYESGFVIDKFPISRPNLTFSTLTVSNMSPEDSSIYLCSIEPAGETQYFGPGTRLLVL.

For this clonotype: The junction departs from germline at one end; a sequencing error may be responsible. The V call is TRBV2, the J call TRBJ1-2; 11 nucleotides line up with TRBD1. The CDR3 has 14 residues. The germline V gene has CDR1 SNHLY and CDR2 FYNNEI. The CDR3 nucleotides read TGTGCCAGCAGTGAAGGGACAGGGGGCCATGGCCACACCTTC. This gives the protein CASSEGTGGHGHTF.

Of note for this clonotype: A junction boundary mismatches the germline segment, possibly from a read error. This chain links TRBV24-1 with TRBJ2-2, with D possibly TRBD2 on 5 matching bases. Germline values: CDR1 KGHDR, CDR2 SFDVKD. The CDR3 has 13 residues. DNA of the CDR3: TGTGCCACCAGTGATTTACCCGTCGGGGAGCTGCTTTTT. It yields the protein CATSDLPVGELLF.